This T cell receptor (beta chain) was observed in a study of cytomegalovirus exposure and HLA in healthy donors. Overall study: An earlier analysis found 100 million or so unique TCR beta sequences from about 190 million T cells.

V lost 3 bases and J lost 6, with 17 bases in between. Germline CDR1 LNHNV, CDR2 YYDKDF (reference sequence). The CDR3 sequence is 16 residues long. General observations from the study: Cytomegalovirus status was reportedly diagnosed by the classifier with high specificity and sensitivity. Per a prior analysis, the majority of TCR beta V segments were productive roughly 87% or roughly 30% of the time.

In the PCR, 60 Vbeta and 13 Jbeta primers were used. Profiled with immunoSEQ multiplex PCR; TCRdb holds only in-frame clones, not every one. The table has 150,000 to 250,000 clones, almost 85% seen once. This clone was seen once. Its antigen is not identified. The V call is TRBV15, the J call TRBJ2-2; D not resolved. Input material: PBMCs. This clonotype was obtained from a woman in her fifties or sixties in good health and CMV-seronegative. For the CDR3, the DNA is TGTGCCACCAGCAGGGATAGACTGACTGTACCCGGGGAGCTGTTTTTT. Translation gives CATSRDRLTVPGELFF.